The present TCR beta chain was sequenced within a study of blood T cell repertoires in COVID-19. Study-wide background: Specimens from acute and convalescent COVID-19 originated in the United States, Italy and Spain.

Sequencing used immunoSEQ multiplex PCR; TCRdb keeps in-frame clones, though not all of them. The sample has nearly 60,000 clones; about 90% are singletons. The CDR3 is 15 residues long. Losses at the gene ends were 8 bases for V and 2 bases for J; bases not matched to a gene: 8. CDR1 is SGHAT, CDR2 FQNNGV, per germline. The chain couples TRBV11-2 to TRBJ2-3; 9 nucleotides line up with TRBD2. Sequencing was performed on peripheral blood. This clonotype was obtained from a man aged 60 to 69 with active COVID-19. CDR3 DNA sequence: TGTGCCAGCGGCCGGGGACTAGCTGTCACAGATACGCAGTATTTT. It is translated as CASGRGLAVTDTQYF.